Listed below are T cell receptor beta chains from one sample, sequenced in a study of tumor-infiltrating lymphocytes in primary liver carcinoma. TCRdb reanalysed the multiplex PCR reads using MiXCR and keeps one entry per CDR3 protein. This table holds about 78,000 distinct CDR3 sequences, over 70% found once. Sequencing was performed on liver tumor tissue from sampling region 4. These receptors were collected from a woman aged 55-75 years with primary liver carcinoma and hepatitis B virus infection. CDR3s leave out the opening cysteine and the closing phenylalanine or tryptophan.

TRBV10-2	ASTETPGSYNKQF
TRBV19	ASSMRELNTEAF
TRBV28	ASIGHNTEAF
TRBV2	ASKGTSVDEQY
TRBV7-8	AGSVGTSASAPYNEQF
TRBV28	ASSHLTLGQSEAF
TRBV7-9	ASSPHQGQF
TRBV12-3/TRBV12-4	ASNLGRQNYA
TRBV7-8	PSSSSAGTSNQPQH
TRBV5-5	ASSMLTEATQY
TRBV6-1	AGSASGGTTLYNEQF
TRBV1	TSSRNTSEGEF
TRBV28	ATLQDRDYNEQF
TRBV5-6	VSRLAPGLTGGEQF
TRBV11-3	ASGLGTNGKHEQF
TRBV18	ASSSRTGNTEAF
TRBV29-1	SVGGGALGTDTQY
TRBV6-5	ASTPYRGQGDSYDYT
TRBV11-1	ASSLRQRAGESL
TRBV7-8	ASSLSQGRTEAF
TRBV4-2	ASRQGPGLASMERF
TRBV6-1	ASHQQSSYNEQF
TRBV11-3	ASSLAGGTWEMY
TRBV11-2	AISRRLAGGPGYEQY
TRBV6-5	ASSYDYPPFNEQF
TRBV11-2	ASSLAGQAITDAQY
TRBV4-1	ASSQDHRGTDTQY
TRBV6-6	ASSYSRTGGESQY
TRBV30	AWGIVREQF
TRBV29-1	KVAQAGTDTQY
TRBV29-1	SIRTSGRALMITDTQY
TRBV7-2	ASSSRPAGIAF
TRBV29-1	SVVSGWNTGELF
TRBV11-2	ASSFRTGNTNEQF
TRBV14	ASSPYDQGAYYGFT
TRBV11-2	ASRSKQSEGF
TRBV11-2	ASSLDGTGELF
TRBV6-6	ASPPVREWVNTETF
TRBV12-3/TRBV12-4	ASSFGTSGITGYNEQF
TRBV6-5	ASRTGWGGGLF
TRBV10-3	AISPFRDINEQF
TRBV6-5	TSSYSGRLGNEQF
TRBV6-1	ASTRGRANEKLF
TRBV11-3	ASSLDPSSFTLC
TRBV24-1	ATKGTGSLNGYT
TRBV7-2	ASNLSRLDTGELF